This is a list of T cell receptor beta chains from one sample in a study of blood T cells in healthy people across ages. A single record per CDR3 protein comes from TCRdb applying MiXCR to the 5' RACE reads. In the table there are roughly 1.5 million distinct CDR3 sequences, roughly 43% of which are singletons. The sequencing input was blood. Receptors originate from a young woman in good health. The CDR3 runs from the conserved cysteine through the conserved F or W. Each record gives: D gene, clone size, CDR3 length, V gene, J gene, CDR3 DNA, CDR3 protein. A D gene is named only where the DNA matches it firmly. Clone sizes are given selectively: once, few, many, or a class where the clone is expanded.

TRBD2	.	19	TRBV7-2	TRBJ2-2	TGTGCCGGCAACCCTCGGGCTTCTAGCGGGGACCCGAACACCGGGGAGCTGTTTTTT	CAGNPRASSGDPNTGELFF
.	few	12	TRBV7-2	TRBJ1-1	TGTGCCAGCAGCTGGGACCGGGCTGAAGCTTTCTTT	CASSWDRAEAFF
TRBD1	.	16	TRBV7-9	TRBJ2-1	TGTGCCAGCAGCATCCGACAGGGTATATCCTACAATGAGCAGTTCTTC	CASSIRQGISYNEQFF
TRBD2	few	16	TRBV6-2/TRBV6-3	TRBJ2-1	TGTGCCAGCAGTTACTCCGTTACTAGCGGGTTCAATGAGCAGTTCTTC	CASSYSVTSGFNEQFF
.	once	14	TRBV12-3/TRBV12-4	TRBJ2-1	TGTGCCAGCAGTTTCACAGATATGGGCGACGAGCAGTTCTTC	CASSFTDMGDEQFF
TRBD2	.	11	TRBV12-5	TRBJ2-7	TGTGCTAGTGCCCTAGCGGACCGGGTGTACTTC	CASALADRVYF
.	few	14	TRBV27	TRBJ2-7	TGTGCCAGCAGTTTCCTCGGGGACACCTACGAGCAGTACTTC	CASSFLGDTYEQYF
.	.	19	TRBV4-1	TRBJ2-5	TGCGCCAGCAGCCAAGACCGAAGACTATCAGGTCTCCGTGGCAATGAGCAGTACTTC	CASSQDRRLSGLRGNEQYF
TRBD1	few	17	TRBV18	TRBJ1-1	TGTGCCAGCTCCCCCGGGGACAGGGCCCCTAGTGGAACTGAAGCTTTCTTT	CASSPGDRAPSGTEAFF
.	many	14	TRBV12-3/TRBV12-4	TRBJ2-5	TGTGCCAGCAGTTTAGTGGGATTCGGGGAGACCCAGTACTTC	CASSLVGFGETQYF
.	.	14	TRBV20-1	TRBJ2-5	TGCAGTGCGTTAGCTTCACAGGGAACGGAGACCCAGTACTTC	CSALASQGTETQYF
TRBD2	few	17	TRBV7-2	TRBJ2-1	TGTGCCAGCAGTTCGTCCCGGCTAGCGGGGACCTACAATGAGCAGTTCTTC	CASSSSRLAGTYNEQFF
TRBD2	.	16	TRBV7-9	TRBJ2-5	TGTGCCAGCACTCCACTCCTAGCGGGGGGGCAAGAGACCCAGTACTTC	CASTPLLAGGQETQYF
.	few	15	TRBV4-1	TRBJ1-1	TGCGCCAGCAGCCTAGAACAGGCCGGGAACACTGAAGCTTTCTTT	CASSLEQAGNTEAFF
.	few	16	TRBV14	TRBJ2-1	TGTGCCAGCAGCCGACATGGGACTGACTTGGGTAGTGAGCAGTTCTTC	CASSRHGTDLGSEQFF
.	.	14	TRBV7-2	TRBJ1-1	TGTGCCAGCAACTTCGACGGACCCAACACTGAAGCTTTCTTT	CASNFDGPNTEAFF
.	.	15	TRBV28	TRBJ1-5	TGTGCCAGCAGGGACCTCTCCTATAGCAATCAGCCCCAGCATTTT	CASRDLSYSNQPQHF
.	.	14	TRBV28	TRBJ2-7	TGTGCCAGCAGTGTACTAGAGCGGGTCTACGAGCAGTACTTC	CASSVLERVYEQYF
TRBD2	few	18	TRBV12-3/TRBV12-4	TRBJ2-2	TGTGCCACCGAGTTTAAAGGGGGGACTAGCGGGTCCACCGGGGAGCTGTTTTTT	CATEFKGGTSGSTGELFF
.	many	12	TRBV5-1	TRBJ2-3	TGTGCCAGCAGTCTACCCTCAGATACGCAGTATTTT	CASSLPSDTQYF
.	.	14	TRBV29-1	TRBJ1-1	TGCAGCGTTGAAGGTCGGTCAGGGAACACTGAAGCTTTCTTT	CSVEGRSGNTEAFF
.	few	14	TRBV9	TRBJ2-5	TGTGCCAGCAGCGTAACTGCTGGGCAAGAGACCCAGTACTTC	CASSVTAGQETQYF
.	few	15	TRBV14	TRBJ2-7	TGTGCCAGCAGCCATTGGCTCAAGGGATCCTACGAGCAGTACTTC	CASSHWLKGSYEQYF
TRBD1	.	14	TRBV6-1	TRBJ1-1	TGTGCCAGCAGTGAAAGGGGGCCGTGGACTGAAGCTTTCTTT	CASSERGPWTEAFF
.	few	18	TRBV7-8	TRBJ2-6	TGTGCCAGCAGCTTAGTTTCCGCCCTATACTCTGGGGCCAACGTCCTGACTTTC	CASSLVSALYSGANVLTF
.	few	15	TRBV29-1	TRBJ2-7	TGCAGCGTTGTTTTCAGCGGAAAGACCTACAATGAGCAGTACTTC	CSVVFSGKTYNEQYF
.	.	13	TRBV29-1	TRBJ1-1	TGCAGCGTTCAGGGACTCGCGAACACTGAAGCTTTCTTT	CSVQGLANTEAFF
TRBD1	.	12	TRBV20-1	TRBJ2-5	TGCAGTGCTACCGGACAGGGGGCGACCCAGTACTTC	CSATGQGATQYF
.	.	13	TRBV6-1	TRBJ2-7	TGTGCCAGCATCGACAGGAGCTACTACGAGCAGTACTTC	CASIDRSYYEQYF
TRBD2	.	14	TRBV20-1	TRBJ2-7	TGCAGTGCAAAGCGGGGGGACTCCTACAATGAGCAGTACTTC	CSAKRGDSYNEQYF
TRBD1	.	13	TRBV29-1	TRBJ2-2	TGCAGCGTTGTCACAGGGGTAGCCGGGGAGCTGTTTTTT	CSVVTGVAGELFF
.	.	16	TRBV4-1	TRBJ2-5	TGCGCCAGCAGCCAAGACTTTGCGGGGACTCTAAAGACCCAGTACTTC	CASSQDFAGTLKTQYF
.	.	17	TRBV20-1	TRBJ1-5	TGCAGTGCTAGGAGTTGGGGGCGAGCGAATAGCAATCAGCCCCAGCATTTT	CSARSWGRANSNQPQHF
.	.	16	TRBV12-3/TRBV12-4	TRBJ2-1	TGTGCCAGCAATACACAGGCGGGGTTGCACCAAGAGACCCAGTTCTTC	CASNTQAGLHQETQFF
.	.	12	TRBV20-1	TRBJ2-5	TGCAGTGCAAGACAGGACCAAGAGACCCGGTACTTC	CSARQDQETRYF
TRBD1	.	16	TRBV29-1	TRBJ2-7	TGCAGCATTAGGGGGATACCGGGACAGGGTGGCTACGAGCAGTACTTC	CSIRGIPGQGGYEQYF
.	.	16	TRBV6-5	TRBJ2-5	TGTGCCAGCAGTTACATGACAGACCCTACCTACAATGAGCAGTACTTC	CASSYMTDPTYNEQYF
TRBD1	.	14	TRBV5-1	TRBJ2-4	TGCGCCAGCAGCTTGGCGGACAGGGGTGACATTCAGTACTTC	CASSLADRGDIQYF
TRBD2	.	13	TRBV7-9	TRBJ2-7	TGTGCCAGCGGCGATAGCGGGACCTACGAGCAGTACTTC	CASGDSGTYEQYF
.	.	13	TRBV2	TRBJ2-3	TGTGCCAGCAGTGGGTTCAGCGCAGATACGCAGTATTTT	CASSGFSADTQYF
.	many	12	TRBV6-6	TRBJ2-1	TGTGCCAGCAGTCATCCTAGGGAAGAGCAGTTCTTC	CASSHPREEQFF
.	.	16	TRBV18	TRBJ1-6	TGTGCCAACTCACCACAGGGAGGACGGAGTAATTCACCCCTCCACTTT	CANSPQGGRSNSPLHF